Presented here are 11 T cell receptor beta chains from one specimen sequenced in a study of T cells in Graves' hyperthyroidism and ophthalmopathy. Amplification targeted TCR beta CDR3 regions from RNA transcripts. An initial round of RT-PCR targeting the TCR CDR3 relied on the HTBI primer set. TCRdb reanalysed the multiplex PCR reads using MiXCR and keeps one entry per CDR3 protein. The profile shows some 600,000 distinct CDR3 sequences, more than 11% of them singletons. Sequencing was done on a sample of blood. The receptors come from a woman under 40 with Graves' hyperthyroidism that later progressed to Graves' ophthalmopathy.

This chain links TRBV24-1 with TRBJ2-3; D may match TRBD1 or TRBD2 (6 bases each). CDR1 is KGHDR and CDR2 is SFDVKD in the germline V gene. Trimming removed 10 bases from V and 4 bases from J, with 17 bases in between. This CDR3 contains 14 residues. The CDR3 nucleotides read TGTGCCACGGGGCCGGGGGCCAGCGCAGATACGCAGTATTTT. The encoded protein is CATGPGASADTQYF.

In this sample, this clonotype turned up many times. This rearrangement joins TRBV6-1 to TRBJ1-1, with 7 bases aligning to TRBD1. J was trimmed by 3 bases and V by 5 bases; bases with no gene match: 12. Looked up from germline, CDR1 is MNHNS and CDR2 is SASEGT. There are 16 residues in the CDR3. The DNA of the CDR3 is TGTGCCAGCAGTTCCCTTTCCAGAGGGGGCCACACTGAAGCTTTCTTT. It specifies CASSSLSRGGHTEAFF.

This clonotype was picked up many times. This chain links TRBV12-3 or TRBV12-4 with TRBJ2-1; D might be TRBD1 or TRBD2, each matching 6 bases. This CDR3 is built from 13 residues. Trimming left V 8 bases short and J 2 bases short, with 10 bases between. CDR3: CASSGGPYNEQFF. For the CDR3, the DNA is TGTGCCAGCTCCGGGGGCCCCTACAATGAGCAGTTCTTC.

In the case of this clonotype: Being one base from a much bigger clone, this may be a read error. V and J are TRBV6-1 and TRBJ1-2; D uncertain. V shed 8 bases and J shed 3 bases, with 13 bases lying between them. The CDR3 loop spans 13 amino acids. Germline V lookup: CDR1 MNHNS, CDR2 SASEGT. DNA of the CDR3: TGTGCCAGCGCGGCGATCCAGGACTATGGCTACACCTTC. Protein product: CASAAIQDYGYTF.

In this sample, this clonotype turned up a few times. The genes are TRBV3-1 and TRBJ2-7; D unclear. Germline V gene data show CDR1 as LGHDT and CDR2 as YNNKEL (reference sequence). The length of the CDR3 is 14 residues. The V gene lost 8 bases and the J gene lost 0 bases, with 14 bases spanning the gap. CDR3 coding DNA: TGTGCCAGCTCGACGAGGAAAAGCTCCTACGAGCAGTACTTC. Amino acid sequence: CASSTRKSSYEQYF.

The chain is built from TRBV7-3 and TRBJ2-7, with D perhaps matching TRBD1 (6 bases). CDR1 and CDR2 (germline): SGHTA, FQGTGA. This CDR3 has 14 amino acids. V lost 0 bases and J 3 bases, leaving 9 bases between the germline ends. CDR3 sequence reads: CASSLTSDSYEQYF. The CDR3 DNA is TGTGCCAGCAGCTTAACCTCGGACAGCTACGAGCAGTACTTC.

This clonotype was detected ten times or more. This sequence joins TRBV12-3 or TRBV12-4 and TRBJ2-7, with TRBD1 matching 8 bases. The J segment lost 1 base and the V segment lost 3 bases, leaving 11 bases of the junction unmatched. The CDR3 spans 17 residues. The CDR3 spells CASSLIARDRTSYEQYF. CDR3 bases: TGTGCCAGCAGTTTGATAGCTCGGGACAGGACTTCCTACGAGCAGTACTTC.

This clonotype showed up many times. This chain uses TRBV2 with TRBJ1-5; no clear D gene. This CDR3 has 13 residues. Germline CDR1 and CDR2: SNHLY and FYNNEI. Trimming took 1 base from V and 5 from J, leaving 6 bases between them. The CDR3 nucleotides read TGTGCCAGCAGTGAAGGGAGTCATCAGCCCCAGCATTTT. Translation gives CASSEGSHQPQHF.

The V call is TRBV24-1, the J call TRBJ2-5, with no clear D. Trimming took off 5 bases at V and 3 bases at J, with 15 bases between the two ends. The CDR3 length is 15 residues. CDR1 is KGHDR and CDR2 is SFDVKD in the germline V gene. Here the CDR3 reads CATSARALGKETQYF. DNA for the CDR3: TGTGCCACCAGTGCAAGGGCATTGGGCAAAGAGACCCAGTACTTC.

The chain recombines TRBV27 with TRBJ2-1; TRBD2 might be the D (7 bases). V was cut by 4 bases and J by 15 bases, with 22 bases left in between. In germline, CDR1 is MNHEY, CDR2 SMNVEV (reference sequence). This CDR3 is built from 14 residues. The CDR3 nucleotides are TGTGCCAGCAGTTCCGGAGGGGGGGGGATCAGGTTGTTCTTC. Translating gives CASSSGGGGIRLFF.

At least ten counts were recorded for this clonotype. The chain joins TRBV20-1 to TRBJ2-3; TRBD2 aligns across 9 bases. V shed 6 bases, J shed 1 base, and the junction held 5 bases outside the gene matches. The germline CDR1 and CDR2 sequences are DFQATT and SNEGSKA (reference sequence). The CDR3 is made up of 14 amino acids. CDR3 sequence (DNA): TGCAGTGCCACTAGCGGGCTCCGCACAGATACGCAGTATTTT. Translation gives CSATSGLRTDTQYF.